These 10 T cell receptor beta chains originate from one sample sequenced in a study of blood T cell repertoires in COVID-19. Clones were sequenced by immunoSEQ multiplex PCR, and TCRdb holds only the in-frame ones, with some missing. The data contain 230,000 or so clones, approximately 82% of them singletons. What was sequenced was peripheral blood. The receptors were sampled from a man aged 40-49 years who had recovered from COVID-19.

The chain couples TRBV5-5 to TRBJ2-1; the match to TRBD1 covers 7 bases. This CDR3 comprises 16 residues. Germline V CDR1 and CDR2: SGHKS, YYEKEE (reference sequence). The V and J ends lost 4 bases and 2 bases, in that order; junction bases with no gene match: 9. The CDR3 spells CASSRGQLTTYNEQFF. In DNA, the CDR3 is TGTGCCAGCAGCCGGGGACAGTTAACCACCTACAATGAGCAGTTCTTC.

This clone was found a few times. The chain employs TRBV29-1 and TRBJ2-7, with 7 bases fitting TRBD1. V lost 7 bases to trimming and J lost 5 bases; unmatched junction nucleotides: 11. The CDR3 length is 13 residues. Looked up from germline, CDR1 is SQVTM and CDR2 is ANQGSEA. Here the CDR3 DNA reads TGCAGCGCCGACAGGGCGGGTGGAAACGAGCAGTACTTC. This sequence encodes CSADRAGGNEQYF.

The chain combines TRBV6-2 or TRBV6-3 with TRBJ1-1; D remains ambiguous. There are 12 residues in the CDR3. The germline CDR1 and CDR2 sequences are MNHEY and SVGEGT. V lost 0 bases and J lost 8, with 7 bases in between. The CDR3, as DNA: TGTGCCAGCAGTTACTCAGCGTGGGAAGCTTTCTTT. Protein sequence: CASSYSAWEAFF.

This clone was counted a single time. This rearrangement joins TRBV10-2 to TRBJ2-5; D may be TRBD2 (5 bases). The germline V and J ends were trimmed by 3 bases and 3 bases, with 14 bases remaining between them. Germline V gene lookup returns CDR1 WSHSY and CDR2 SAAADI. This CDR3 region has 15 residues. The CDR3 protein is CASSDNREGKETQYF. In nucleotides, the CDR3 is TGCGCCAGCAGTGATAACCGGGAAGGGAAAGAGACCCAGTACTTC.

The chain is built from TRBV11-2 and TRBJ2-7; a weak D match, TRBD1 (5 bases). V lost 1 base to trimming and J lost 6 bases, with 7 bases between them. CDR1 is SGHAT, CDR2 FQNNGV, per germline. The CDR3 runs 12 residues. The CDR3 reads CASSLAGFEQYF. CDR3 DNA sequence: TGTGCCAGCAGCTTAGCAGGGTTCGAGCAGTACTTC.

This clone was detected a few times. This chain uses TRBV5-1 with TRBJ2-3, with 9 bases lining up with TRBD2. Trimming removed 0 bases from V and 1 base from J; junction bases left unmatched: 0. Germline CDR1 and CDR2: SGHRS and YFSETQ. CDR3 length: 15 amino acids. In nucleotides, the CDR3 is TGCGCCAGCAGCTTGGGACTAGCGGGCACAGATACGCAGTATTTT. As protein: CASSLGLAGTDTQYF.

The V and J genes are TRBV2 and TRBJ1-2; D uncertain. CDR3 size: 12 residues. The V end lost 5 bases, the J end lost 2 bases, and 6 bases lay between the germline ends. Germline assignment: CDR1 SNHLY and CDR2 FYNNEI. CDR3 nucleotide sequence: TGTGCCAGCAGTACGGAGAACTATGGCTACACCTTC. Protein sequence: CASSTENYGYTF.

This clone was counted a few times. V usage is TRBV4-1 and J usage is TRBJ1-2, with D possibly matching TRBD1 (5 bases). Trimming pared 0 bases from V and 7 bases from J, leaving 12 bases between. Germline loops: CDR1 MGHRA, CDR2 YSYEKL. The CDR3 is 14 residues long. CDR3 region: CASSQDRVGGGYTF. The DNA of the CDR3 is TGCGCCAGCAGCCAAGACAGGGTCGGGGGTGGCTACACCTTC.

This clone was seen more than once but under ten times. The J gene is TRBJ2-1, the V gene TRBV6-2 or TRBV6-3, with D perhaps given as TRBD1 or TRBD2 (6 bases each). There are 13 residues in the CDR3. V lost 6 bases and J lost 10, with 16 bases in between. Germline lookup yields CDR1 MNHEY and CDR2 SVGEGT. The CDR3 reads CASSQGTFYEQFF. CDR3 sequence (DNA): TGTGCCAGCAGCCAGGGGACTTTTTACGAGCAGTTCTTC.

The rearrangement uses TRBV10-1 and TRBJ2-1; 15 bases are a match to TRBD2. V dropped 4 bases and J dropped 8; count of bases not matched to a gene: 3. CDR1 WNHNN and CDR2 SYGVQD come from the germline V gene (reference sequence). The CDR3 length is 15 residues. CDR3 in amino acids: CASSGTSGGAHEQFF. CDR3 in DNA: TGCGCCAGCAGTGGGACTAGCGGGGGGGCCCATGAGCAGTTCTTC.